This entry lists 28 T cell receptor beta chains sequenced from one sample in a study of cytomegalovirus exposure and HLA in healthy donors. Primers: 60 Vbeta forward and 13 Jbeta reverse. This table comes from immunoSEQ multiplex PCR, and its TCRdb copy is limited to in-frame clones, with some not included. The data hold about 160,000 clones, with about four fifths observed a single time. Sequencing was carried out using PBMCs. Receptors were obtained from a man aged 25 to 40 in good health and CMV-seronegative.

This clone was picked up one time. V usage is TRBV6-4 and J usage is TRBJ2-1, with 14 bases matching TRBD2. The CDR3 is made up of 16 amino acids. The germline V gene has CDR1 MRHNA and CDR2 SNTAGT. J lost 9 bases, V lost 3 bases, and 7 bases had no gene match. The CDR3 region has the DNA TGTGCCAGCAGTGAGGGGACGGGACTAGCGGGAGCTGAGCAGTTCTTC. Its protein is CASSEGTGLAGAEQFF.

The genes are TRBV15 and TRBJ1-5, with D uncertain. The germline gives CDR1 LNHNV, CDR2 YYDKDF (reference sequence). V was trimmed by 4 bases and J by 0 bases, leaving 7 bases between them. CDR3 size: 14 residues. The CDR3 protein is CATSTGVSNQPQHF. The CDR3 DNA is TGTGCCACCAGCACCGGGGTTAGCAATCAGCCCCAGCATTTT.

The chain uses TRBV7-9 and TRBJ2-2, with 9 positions matching TRBD1. V was clipped by 5 bases and J by 5 bases; unmatched bases: 9. The CDR3 extends over 16 amino acids. Germline CDR1 reads SEHNR; CDR2 reads FQNEAQ (reference sequence). This CDR3 reads CASSVQGAKGTGELFF. CDR3 in DNA: TGTGCCAGCAGCGTACAGGGGGCTAAGGGAACCGGGGAGCTGTTTTTT. Using reference TRBV7-9 and TRBJ2-2 for the parts outside the CDR3, the full variable domain is DTGVSQNPRHKITKRGQNVTFRCDPISEHNRLYWYRQTLGQGPEFLTYFQNEAQLEKSRLLSDRFSAERPKGSFSTLEIQRTEQGDSAMYLCASSVQGAKGTGELFFGEGSRLTVL.

This clone was picked up a small number of times. V and J are TRBV30 and TRBJ1-2; D unclear. Germline values: CDR1 GTSNPN, CDR2 SVGIG (reference sequence). The CDR3 is made up of 13 amino acids. Trimming removed 0 bases at V and 8 bases at J, with 13 bases between. The CDR3 DNA sequence: TGTGCCTGGAGTGTACTTGACTATGGAGGCTACACCTTC. It codes for CAWSVLDYGGYTF. The whole variable domain, filled in from reference TRBV30 and TRBJ1-2, reads SQTIHQWPATLVQPVGSPLSLECTVEGTSNPNLYWYRQAAGRGLQLLFYSVGIGQISSEVPQNLSASRPQDRQFILSSKKLLLSDSGFYLCAWSVLDYGGYTFGSGTRLTVV.

This chain joins TRBV11-2 and TRBJ1-4; 7 bases are shared with TRBD1. The CDR3 is 13 residues long. Trimming removed 1 base from V and 11 bases from J; junction bases left unmatched: 4. Germline V gives CDR1 SGHAT, CDR2 FQNNGV. CDR3 sequence reads: CASSLAGGRKLFF. The DNA of the CDR3 is TGTGCCAGCAGCTTAGCAGGGGGAAGGAAACTGTTTTTT.

The chain combines TRBV10-3 with TRBJ2-7; 10 nucleotides match TRBD2. After removal of 3 bases from V and 2 bases from J, the junction contained 4 bases not matched to a gene. The CDR3 covers 15 residues. Germline V gives CDR1 ENHRY, CDR2 SYGVKD. The CDR3 here is CAISDPSGRAYEQYF. In DNA form, the CDR3 reads TGTGCCATCAGTGACCCTAGCGGGAGAGCCTACGAGCAGTACTTC.

The chain employs TRBV27 and TRBJ2-4, with 7 positions matching TRBD2. Looked up from germline, CDR1 is MNHEY and CDR2 is SMNVEV (reference sequence). CDR3 size: 14 residues. The V and J ends lost 7 bases and 8 bases, in that order; junction bases with no gene match: 11. This chain's CDR3 is CASKGLRPGDIQYF. CDR3 DNA sequence: TGTGCCAGCAAGGGACTAAGGCCAGGAGACATTCAGTACTTC.

The chain recombines TRBV7-3 with TRBJ2-1; 8 bases match TRBD2. After removal of 5 bases from V and 9 bases from J, the junction contained 15 bases not matched to a gene. Germline assignment: CDR1 SGHTA and CDR2 FQGTGA. The length of the CDR3 is 16 residues. The CDR3 sequence: CASSPHKRGREAEQFF. The CDR3 nucleotides read TGTGCCAGCAGCCCACACAAGCGGGGGAGAGAGGCTGAGCAGTTCTTC. Filled out from reference TRBV7-3 and TRBJ2-1, the complete variable domain reads GAGVSQTPSNKVTEKGKYVELRCDPISGHTALYWYRQSLGQGPEFLIYFQGTGAADDSGLPNDRFFAVRPEGSVSTLKIQRTERGDSAVYLCASSPHKRGREAEQFFGPGTRLTVL.

This clone showed up just a few times. The chain joins TRBV30 to TRBJ2-5; 9 nucleotides align to TRBD2. Per the germline V gene, CDR1 is GTSNPN and CDR2 is SVGIG (reference sequence). Trimming took 4 bases from V and 5 from J; bases not matched to a gene: 11. This CDR3 comprises 15 residues. The CDR3 loop reads CAWTRRGGLGETQYF. Here the CDR3 DNA reads TGTGCCTGGACCCGGCGGGGGGGCTTAGGGGAGACCCAGTACTTC.

The gene calls are TRBV7-9 and TRBJ1-5; perhaps TRBD1 as D (5 bases). V lost 5 bases, J lost 4 bases, and 12 bases lay in between. The CDR3 has 14 amino acids. Per germline, CDR1 SEHNR and CDR2 FQNEAQ (reference sequence). For the CDR3, the DNA is TGTGCCAGCAGCCCAACCGGGGGTAATCAGCCCCAGCATTTT. Translated, it gives CASSPTGGNQPQHF.

The genes are TRBV19 and TRBJ1-5, with 9 bases aligning to TRBD1. The junction had 6 bases not matched to a gene; V was cut back by 4 bases and J by 5 bases. Per germline, CDR1 LNHDA and CDR2 SQIVND (reference sequence). This CDR3 contains 15 residues. The CDR3: CASSNGQGSHQPQHF. CDR3 DNA: TGTGCCAGTAGTAACGGACAGGGGTCACATCAGCCCCAGCATTTT.

The chain has TRBV7-8 and TRBJ1-4; 7 bases line up with TRBD1. Trimming removed 5 bases from V and 4 bases from J; junction bases left unmatched: 4. The CDR3 has 14 residues. Per germline, CDR1 SGHVS and CDR2 FQNEAQ. CDR3 protein: CASSTGTDNEKLFF. CDR3 nucleotide sequence: TGTGCCAGCAGCACCGGGACAGATAATGAAAAACTGTTTTTT.

The chain uses TRBV25-1 and TRBJ1-5; D is ambiguous. The CDR3 loop spans 14 amino acids. Trimming left V 3 bases short and J 1 base short, with 7 bases between. Germline V gene lookup returns CDR1 MGHDK and CDR2 SYGVNS. The CDR3 spells CASSEYGSNQPQHF. CDR3 sequence (DNA): TGTGCCAGCAGTGAGTACGGGAGCAATCAGCCCCAGCATTTT.

As to this clone: One junction end does not reproduce the germline sequence, and a read error may be involved. This rearrangement joins TRBV19 to TRBJ1-3; D remains ambiguous. CDR1 LNHDA and CDR2 SQIVND come from the germline V gene (reference sequence). The CDR3 has 16 amino acids. In DNA form, the CDR3 reads TGTGCCAGTAGTATTTTATGGAGAAGCTCTGGAAACACCACATATTTT. It encodes CASSILWRSSGNTTYF.

This clone was counted a few times. The chain has TRBV6-6 and TRBJ1-6, with TRBD1 identical over 8 bases. V lost 5 bases and J lost 5; bases outside the gene matches: 8. Germline V CDR1 and CDR2: MNHNY, SVGAGI (reference sequence). There are 16 residues in the CDR3. The CDR3 loop reads CASSTPDRANNSPLHF. CDR3 coding DNA: TGTGCCAGCAGTACACCGGACAGGGCCAATAATTCACCCCTCCACTTT.

This chain connects TRBV4-3 to TRBJ2-1; no clear D. The CDR3 loop spans 16 amino acids. The germline V gene has CDR1 LGHNA and CDR2 YSLEER. Trimming cost V 4 bases and J 4 bases, with 17 bases left between them. CDR3 in DNA: TGCGCCAGCAGCCGTACCCTCGTTACACCATACAATGAGCAGTTCTTC. This encodes CASSRTLVTPYNEQFF.

This chain links TRBV7-3 with TRBJ2-2; D is uncertain. This CDR3 spans 13 amino acids. V dropped 2 bases and J dropped 8 bases, with 9 bases sitting between them. Germline V lookup: CDR1 SGHTA, CDR2 FQGTGA. The CDR3 nucleotides are TGTGCCAGCAGCTTATCCGTTCCGGGGGAGCTGTTTTTT. It codes for CASSLSVPGELFF.

The chain is built from TRBV19 and TRBJ2-2; D possibly corresponds to TRBD2 (5 bases). Germline V gene data show CDR1 as LNHDA and CDR2 as SQIVND (reference sequence). The CDR3 runs to 16 residues. Trimming took off 3 bases at V and 1 base at J, with 12 bases between the two ends. In nucleotides, the CDR3 is TGTGCCAGTAGTATGTCTGCTAGCAGGAACACCGGGGAGCTGTTTTTT. The encoded protein is CASSMSASRNTGELFF.

This chain uses TRBV5-1 with TRBJ2-7; 9 positions agree with TRBD1. V lost 4 bases to trimming and J lost 0 bases; unmatched junction nucleotides: 5. The germline V gene encodes CDR1 SGHRS and CDR2 YFSETQ. The CDR3 extends over 15 amino acids. This chain's CDR3 is CASSPNRGLSYEQYF. In DNA form, the CDR3 reads TGCGCCAGCAGCCCCAACAGGGGGCTCTCCTACGAGCAGTACTTC.

The J gene is TRBJ2-1, the V gene TRBV4-2, with TRBD2 identical over 12 bases. Germline lookup yields CDR1 LGHNA and CDR2 YNFKEQ. The CDR3 extends over 16 amino acids. Trimming took 0 bases from V and 7 from J; bases not matched to a gene: 4. The CDR3 loop is CASSQDTSGRWNEQFF. The CDR3 region has the DNA TGTGCCAGCAGCCAAGATACTAGCGGGAGGTGGAATGAGCAGTTCTTC.

This chain links TRBV29-1 with TRBJ2-1; 7 bases map to TRBD2. After removal of 4 bases from V and 4 bases from J, the junction contained 10 bases not matched to a gene. This CDR3 spans 15 amino acids. From germline, CDR1 is SQVTM and CDR2 ANQGSEA. For the CDR3, the DNA is TGCAGCGTTGTCGGTGACGGGAGGTGGTACAATGAGCAGTTCTTC. It codes for CSVVGDGRWYNEQFF.

The genes are TRBV9 and TRBJ2-1; the match to TRBD2 covers 7 bases. Trimming at V came to 4 bases and at J to 4 bases, leaving 11 bases not matched to a gene. Germline assignment: CDR1 SGDLS and CDR2 YYNGEE. CDR3 size: 16 residues. CDR3 DNA: TGTGCCAGCAGCACCTCCGGGACTAAATTTTACAATGAGCAGTTCTTC. It yields the protein CASSTSGTKFYNEQFF.

J is TRBJ2-1 and V is TRBV5-4; 9 bases align to TRBD2. The CDR3 is made up of 16 amino acids. CDR1 SGHNT and CDR2 YYREEE come from the germline V gene (reference sequence). V lost 1 base and J lost 2; bases outside the gene matches: 4. CDR3 in DNA: TGTGCCAGCAGCTTGAAGGCGGGAGGGGCCTACAATGAGCAGTTCTTC. Translated: CASSLKAGGAYNEQFF.

This rearrangement joins TRBV6-1 to TRBJ1-3; D gene uncertain. The CDR3 is 16 residues long. Per the germline V gene, CDR1 is MNHNS and CDR2 is SASEGT. Trimming left V 4 bases short and J 3 bases short, with 16 bases between. The CDR3 nucleotides read TGTGCCAGCAGTGTGATAGAGGGTAGCAGTGGAAACACCATATATTTT. It yields the protein CASSVIEGSSGNTIYF.

This clone came up a few times. CDR3 DNA sequence: TGCGCCAGCAGCCTGGATACTAGCAACAATGAGCAGTTCTTC. Translating it yields CASSLDTSNNEQFF. The J gene is TRBJ2-1, the V gene TRBV5-1; TRBD2 might be the D (6 bases). Germline V gene sequence: CDR1 SGHRS, CDR2 YFSETQ. The CDR3 length is 14 residues. V gave up 4 bases and J gave up 5 bases, with 13 bases separating them.

The gene calls are TRBV9 and TRBJ1-1; D possibly corresponds to TRBD1 (6 bases). The V gene lost 6 bases and the J gene lost 2 bases, with 17 bases spanning the gap. Germline CDR1 and CDR2: SGDLS and YYNGEE. The CDR3 spans 15 residues. The CDR3 protein is CASTPGGGLNTEAFF. CDR3 DNA sequence: TGTGCCAGCACACCTGGGGGGGGGCTTAACACTGAAGCTTTCTTT.

This chain links TRBV4-1 with TRBJ1-1; D perhaps matches TRBD1 (6 bases). Deletions cut 0 bases from V and 5 bases from J, with 19 bases between. CDR1 MGHRA and CDR2 YSYEKL come from the germline V gene. The CDR3 has 17 residues. This CDR3 reads CASSQDRGGQRPTEAFF. CDR3 DNA: TGCGCCAGCAGCCAAGATCGGGGCGGACAGCGCCCGACTGAAGCTTTCTTT.

This sequence joins TRBV6-1 and TRBJ2-1; possible D gene TRBD1, 6 bases. The ends were cut back, 1 base at V and 5 bases at J, with 15 bases in the middle. The CDR3 runs to 16 residues. Germline lookup yields CDR1 MNHNS and CDR2 SASEGT. CDR3 bases: TGTGCCAGCAGTGAAGTTATAAGCAGGGGAAACAATGAGCAGTTCTTC. Residues: CASSEVISRGNNEQFF.